Below are 18 T cell receptor beta chains sequenced from a single sample in a study of T cell responses to AZD1222 COVID-19 vaccine. Libraries were prepared by immunoSEQ multiplex PCR; TCRdb keeps only in-frame clonotypes and omits some of them. This table has 83,000 or so clones, 80% to 95% appearing once. The sample consisted of peripheral blood, taken 28 days after the second AZD1222 dose. All receptors come from an adult who received the AZD1222 COVID-19 vaccine.

The chain uses TRBV30 and TRBJ2-1; the D gene is possibly TRBD1 (5 bases). V lost 3 bases and J lost 4, with 13 bases in between. Germline loops: CDR1 GTSNPN, CDR2 SVGIG (reference sequence). The CDR3 is made up of 14 amino acids. The CDR3: CAWRGGAAYNEQFF. The CDR3 DNA reads TGTGCCTGGAGGGGTGGGGCTGCGTACAATGAGCAGTTCTTC.

As to this clone: This specimen includes other DNA sequences encoding the same CDR3. The CDR3 nucleotides read TGTGCCAGCAGCCCGACAGGCTACGAGCAGTACTTC. It codes for CASSPTGYEQYF. The chain is built from TRBV7-9 and TRBJ2-7; tentative D call: TRBD1 (6 bases). CDR1 and CDR2 from the germline V gene are SEHNR and FQNEAQ (reference sequence). The CDR3 is 12 residues long. V gave up 5 bases and J gave up 3 bases, with 8 bases separating them. Variable domain in full (rest from reference TRBV7-9 and TRBJ2-7): DTGVSQNPRHKITKRGQNVTFRCDPISEHNRLYWYRQTLGQGPEFLTYFQNEAQLEKSRLLSDRFSAERPKGSFSTLEIQRTEQGDSAMYLCASSPTGYEQYFGPGTRLTVT.

CDR3: CASSVDRGRMDIQYF. CDR3 in DNA: TGTGCCAGCAGTGTAGACAGGGGGCGAATGGACATTCAGTACTTC. The chain couples TRBV6-6 to TRBJ2-4, with 10 bases that match TRBD1. The CDR3 covers 15 residues. CDR1 is MNHNY and CDR2 is SVGAGI in the germline V gene (reference sequence). Trimming removed 5 bases from V and 8 bases from J; junction bases left unmatched: 9.

The chain has TRBV6-5 and TRBJ2-6; D is ambiguous. Germline-derived CDR1 and CDR2 are MNHEY and SVGAGI. The CDR3 is made up of 15 amino acids. Trimming removed 2 bases from V and 0 bases from J, with 5 bases in between. CDR3 nucleotides: TGTGCCAGCAGTTACACCGACTCTGGGGCCAACGTCCTGACTTTC. Encoded protein: CASSYTDSGANVLTF.

V and J are TRBV12-3 or TRBV12-4 and TRBJ2-5, with D possibly TRBD2 on 5 matching bases. Trimming cost V 3 bases and J 9 bases, with 11 bases left between them. The length of the CDR3 is 12 residues. This CDR3 is CASSFGPGAQYF. DNA for the CDR3: TGTGCCAGCAGTTTCGGACCCGGGGCCCAGTACTTC.

In this sample, this clone turned up once. This chain joins TRBV3-1 (or the pseudogene TRBV3-2) and TRBJ2-6; D may match TRBD1 or TRBD2 (5 bases each). Germline assignment: CDR1 LGHDT and CDR2 YNNKEL (reference sequence). The CDR3 has 18 residues. The germline V and J ends were trimmed by 4 bases and 0 bases, with 16 bases remaining between them. The CDR3 DNA reads TGTGCCAGCAGCCGAGCAGAGGGACCCAGCTCTGGGGCCAACGTCCTGACTTTC. It translates to CASSRAEGPSSGANVLTF.

The chain is built from TRBV10-3 and TRBJ1-1; 7 bases match TRBD1. The germline gives CDR1 ENHRY, CDR2 SYGVKD. The CDR3 is 12 residues long. The CDR3 sequence: CAIQGIGTEAFF. DNA for the CDR3: TGTGCAATACAGGGGATTGGGACTGAAGCTTTCTTT.

J is TRBJ1-3 and V is TRBV3-1 (or the pseudogene TRBV3-2); 7 nucleotides match TRBD1. The V and J ends lost 1 base and 0 bases, in that order; junction bases with no gene match: 3. The CDR3 sequence is 16 residues long. Germline values: CDR1 LGHDT, CDR2 YNNKEL (reference sequence). The CDR3 sequence: CASSQVGTASGNTIYF. In nucleotides, the CDR3 is TGTGCCAGCAGCCAAGTGGGGACAGCCTCTGGAAACACCATATATTTT.

This chain links TRBV24-1 with TRBJ2-7; D tentatively fits TRBD1 or TRBD2 (5 bases each). Germline CDR1 and CDR2: KGHDR and SFDVKD. The CDR3 is made up of 17 amino acids. V lost 4 bases, J lost 0 bases, and 18 bases lay in between. The CDR3 here is CATSDSLRGYISYEQYF. For the CDR3, the DNA is TGTGCCACCAGTGACTCACTGAGGGGATACATCTCCTACGAGCAGTACTTC.

This clone showed up just a few times. The chain carries TRBV15 and TRBJ2-7; 8 nucleotides agree with TRBD2. The CDR3 spans 16 residues. J gave up 3 bases and V 0 bases, and 7 bases lay outside the gene matches. CDR1 is LNHNV and CDR2 is YYDKDF in the germline V gene (reference sequence). The CDR3 region has the DNA TGTGCCACCAGCAGAGATTTCGATAGCGGGATCTACGAGCAGTACTTC. This gives the protein CATSRDFDSGIYEQYF.

This clone was seen a few times. This rearrangement joins TRBV6-5 to TRBJ2-1; D gene uncertain. The CDR3 runs to 11 residues. Germline CDR1 is MNHEY and CDR2 is SVGAGI. V gave up 3 bases and J gave up 8 bases, with 5 bases separating them. The CDR3 coding sequence is TGTGCCAGCAGTTATTTGGATGAGCAGTTCTTC. Protein product: CASSYLDEQFF.

This sequence joins TRBV13 and TRBJ2-1, with TRBD2 matching over 12 bases. Germline-derived CDR1 and CDR2 are PRHDT and FYEKMQ (reference sequence). V shed 5 bases and J 2 bases; nucleotides not matched to a gene: 7. The CDR3 is 17 residues long. The CDR3 DNA follows: TGTGCCAGCAGCACCCGGACTAGCGGGGAGACCTACAATGAGCAGTTCTTC. It codes for CASSTRTSGETYNEQFF.

V gene TRBV5-1 combines with J gene TRBJ2-7; D may correspond to TRBD1 or TRBD2 (6 bases each). This CDR3 has 13 amino acids. In germline, CDR1 is SGHRS, CDR2 YFSETQ. V lost 7 bases to trimming and J lost 6 bases, with 17 bases between them. The CDR3 coding sequence is TGCGCCAGCCTAAACGTACAGGGAGGCGAGCAGTACTTC. It specifies CASLNVQGGEQYF.

This rearrangement joins TRBV5-1 to TRBJ2-3, with 14 positions matching TRBD2. The trim removed 5 bases at V and 4 bases at J, leaving 6 bases unmatched. Germline V gene sequence: CDR1 SGHRS, CDR2 YFSETQ. The length of the CDR3 is 16 residues. The CDR3 region is CASRGLAGERSDTQYF. The DNA for the CDR3 is TGCGCCAGCAGGGGACTAGCGGGAGAGAGGTCAGATACGCAGTATTTT.

The chain recombines TRBV5-4 with TRBJ1-3; TRBD1 might be the D (5 bases). The CDR3 totals 15 residues. V was trimmed by 3 bases and J by 1 base, leaving 11 bases between them. CDR1 SGHNT and CDR2 YYREEE come from the germline V gene (reference sequence). CDR3 region: CASSWETGSGNTIYF. The CDR3 coding sequence is TGTGCCAGCAGCTGGGAAACAGGTTCTGGAAACACCATATATTTT.

The chain couples TRBV10-3 to TRBJ1-5; D not certain. The CDR3 totals 15 residues. The V end lost 3 bases, the J end lost 7 bases, and 16 bases lay between the germline ends. In germline, CDR1 is ENHRY, CDR2 SYGVKD. The chain's CDR3 is CAISDRDPAGQPQHF. CDR3 bases: TGTGCCATCAGTGATCGCGATCCGGCGGGACAGCCCCAGCATTTT.

In this sample, this clone turned up once. The J gene is TRBJ1-1, the V gene TRBV5-8; D uncertain. Between the trimmed V and J ends, which lost 4 bases and 0 bases, there was a span of 13 bases. Germline CDR1 reads SGHTS; CDR2 reads YDEGEE. The CDR3 consists of 15 residues. CDR3 in DNA: TGTGCCAGCAGCCCGAGACAAATATTGAACACTGAAGCTTTCTTT. It yields the protein CASSPRQILNTEAFF.

The V call is TRBV19, the J call TRBJ1-4, with 8 bases that match TRBD1. Germline V gives CDR1 LNHDA, CDR2 SQIVND (reference sequence). The CDR3 length is 15 residues. With 6 bases clipped from V and 8 bases from J, the junction kept 11 bases outside the gene matches. The CDR3 bases are TGTGCCAGTAGAGTCTCAGGACAGGGACGCGAAAAACTGTTTTTT. As protein: CASRVSGQGREKLFF.